Below are 32 T cell receptor beta chains sequenced from a single sample in a study of monozygotic twins with inflammatory bowel disease. TCRdb reworked the 5' RACE reads into one entry per CDR3 protein, no DNA. Found here are fewer than 200,000 distinct CDR3 sequences; the top ten clones hold about 2.4%. The sample comprised blood. These receptors all come from a human donor with ulcerative colitis or Crohn's disease, or a healthy co-twin of an affected twin (not recorded which).

This rearrangement joins TRBV29-1 to TRBJ1-1; TCRdb lists TRBD1, though no DNA is available to test this call. CDR3 length: 13 amino acids. The germline gives CDR1 SQVTM, CDR2 ANQGSEA. The CDR3 region is CSVQQGTNTEAFF. The full variable domain, in which reference TRBV29-1 and TRBJ1-1 provide the parts outside the CDR3, is SAVISQKPSRDICQRGTSLTIQCQVDSQVTMMFWYRQQPGQSLTLIATANQGSEATYESGFVIDKFPISRPNLTFSTLTVSNMSPEDSSIYLCSVQQGTNTEAFFGQGTRLTVV.

The chain uses TRBV7-2 and TRBJ2-5; TCRdb selects TRBD2, and the lack of DNA leaves this call unchecked. CDR3 length: 15 amino acids. Germline V CDR1 and CDR2: SGHTA, FQGNSA. The CDR3 protein is CASSLVQLAGGNQYF.

The rearrangement uses TRBV5-1 and TRBJ1-1. This CDR3 is 16 amino acids long. The germline CDR1 and CDR2 sequences are SGHRS and YFSETQ. CDR3 region: CASSLGWANLNTEAFF.

The rearrangement links TRBV2 to TRBJ2-2; TCRdb gives TRBD2 as the D gene, but with no DNA this cannot be confirmed. Germline V lookup: CDR1 SNHLY, CDR2 FYNNEI. The CDR3 totals 18 residues. The CDR3 sequence: CASSVGPAGGPTTGELFF.

This chain connects TRBV5-1 to TRBJ1-1; TCRdb's D call of TRBD1 is untestable without DNA. Germline V gene data show CDR1 as SGHRS and CDR2 as YFSETQ. The CDR3 runs 15 residues. The CDR3 sequence is CASSLLTGVNTEAFF. Full variable domain (outside the CDR3, taken from reference TRBV5-1 and TRBJ1-1): KAGVTQTPRYLIKTRGQQVTLSCSPISGHRSVSWYQQTPGQGLQFLFEYFSETQRNKGNFPGRFSGRQFSNSRSEMNVSTLELGDSALYLCASSLLTGVNTEAFFGQGTRLTVV.

V is TRBV12-3 or TRBV12-4 and J is TRBJ1-1. CDR3 length: 15 amino acids. CDR3 loop: CASTLPPGLNTEAFF.

The chain combines TRBV4-3 with TRBJ2-1; with no DNA, the TCRdb D assignment of TRBD1 cannot be verified. Germline V gene sequence: CDR1 LGHNA, CDR2 YSLEER. This CDR3 has 15 residues. This CDR3 is CASSPERGSYNEQFF.

The chain carries TRBV7-2 and TRBJ2-1; TCRdb selects TRBD1, and the lack of DNA leaves this call unchecked. Germline assignment: CDR1 SGHTA and CDR2 FQGNSA. The CDR3 loop spans 15 amino acids. The CDR3 protein is CASSDPTGHDNEQFF.

The chain employs TRBV5-1 and TRBJ2-2; TCRdb selects TRBD1, and the lack of DNA leaves this call unchecked. The CDR3 extends over 14 amino acids. The germline gives CDR1 SGHRS, CDR2 YFSETQ. The CDR3 here is CASSPGQNTGELFF.

CDR3 sequence: CASIVGQAYLQYF. This chain uses TRBV5-8 with TRBJ2-4; no DNA is available, so the TRBD1 call from TCRdb remains unchecked. The germline CDR1 and CDR2 sequences are SGHTS and YDEGEE. This CDR3 is 13 amino acids long.

This chain links TRBV5-5 with TRBJ2-3. The length of the CDR3 is 15 residues. In germline, CDR1 is SGHKS, CDR2 YYEKEE (reference sequence). The CDR3 protein is CASSSTATSTDTQYF.

This chain connects TRBV7-2 to TRBJ2-3; there is no DNA to check the TCRdb D call of TRBD2. Germline V gene data show CDR1 as SGHTA and CDR2 as FQGNSA. The CDR3 totals 15 residues. The CDR3 loop reads CASSLVGLVTDTQYF.

The chain recombines TRBV24-1 with TRBJ1-2; TCRdb outputs TRBD1, but without DNA this stays unchecked. The V gene's germline CDR1 is KGHDR and CDR2 SFDVKD. This CDR3 is 12 amino acids long. The CDR3 loop reads CATSDSDSGYTF.

The genes are TRBV5-1 and TRBJ1-1. This CDR3 contains 13 residues. Germline V CDR1 and CDR2: SGHRS, YFSETQ. This CDR3 is CASSLRGGTEAFF.

The gene calls are TRBV7-8 and TRBJ2-3; TCRdb names TRBD1, which stays unverified in the absence of DNA. CDR3 length equals 16 residues. The germline CDR1 and CDR2 sequences are SGHVS and FQNEAQ. The CDR3 spells CASSLLWTPQRDTQYF.

The chain couples TRBV7-9 to TRBJ2-3; without DNA, the TCRdb call of TRBD1 cannot be checked. Germline V gene sequence: CDR1 SEHNR, CDR2 FQNEAQ (reference sequence). The CDR3 is made up of 15 amino acids. CDR3 sequence reads: CASSLAGGHTDTQYF. The entire variable domain, with the rest obtained from reference TRBV7-9 and TRBJ2-3, is as follows: DTGVSQNPRHKITKRGQNVTFRCDPISEHNRLYWYRQTLGQGPEFLTYFQNEAQLEKSRLLSDRFSAERPKGSFSTLEIQRTEQGDSAMYLCASSLAGGHTDTQYFGPGTRLTVL.

V and J are TRBV7-2 and TRBJ2-7; there is no DNA to check the TCRdb D call of TRBD1. Germline V gene data show CDR1 as SGHTA and CDR2 as FQGNSA. The CDR3 extends over 15 amino acids. The CDR3 is CASSPSTGDINEQYF.

The chain has TRBV18 and TRBJ2-2; there is no DNA to check the TCRdb D call of TRBD1. Germline loops: CDR1 KGHSH, CDR2 LQKENI. The CDR3 loop spans 17 amino acids. The CDR3 sequence: CASSPSRDSTNTGELFF.

This rearrangement joins TRBV7-2 to TRBJ1-2; the D gene TCRdb calls, TRBD1, cannot be checked with no DNA. Per germline, CDR1 SGHTA and CDR2 FQGNSA. The length of the CDR3 is 13 residues. The CDR3 here is CASILDRGYGYTF.

The J gene is TRBJ2-3, the V gene TRBV20-1; the D call from TCRdb, TRBD2, cannot be confirmed without DNA. Germline CDR1 is DFQATT and CDR2 is SNEGSKA (reference sequence). This CDR3 comprises 16 residues. CDR3 sequence: CSARVGTSGRADTQYF.

The chain joins TRBV28 to TRBJ2-1; there is no DNA to check the TCRdb D call of TRBD2. Germline lookup yields CDR1 MDHEN and CDR2 SYDVKM. The CDR3 length is 17 residues. CDR3 protein: CASSFPQTSGGYNEQFF.

The genes are TRBV6-5 and TRBJ2-2; with no DNA, the TCRdb D assignment of TRBD2 cannot be verified. The length of the CDR3 is 15 residues. CDR1 is MNHEY, CDR2 SVGAGI, per germline. The CDR3 loop is CASSYGSPNTGELFF.

The V gene is TRBV28, the J gene TRBJ1-5; as DNA is missing, the TRBD1 call by TCRdb cannot be tested. Germline V gene lookup returns CDR1 MDHEN and CDR2 SYDVKM. The CDR3 length is 14 residues. CDR3 sequence reads: CASSLWGAGQPQHF.

The J gene is TRBJ1-6, the V gene TRBV6-2 or TRBV6-3; checking the TCRdb D call of TRBD1 is not possible without DNA. The CDR3 totals 15 residues. CDR1 is MNHEY, CDR2 SVGEGT, per germline. CDR3 loop: CASSYRTGGNSPLHF.

The CDR3 sequence is CASSFLRDSDKLFF. The J gene is TRBJ1-4, the V gene TRBV13; with no DNA, the TCRdb D assignment of TRBD1 cannot be verified. The CDR3 extends over 14 amino acids. CDR1 PRHDT and CDR2 FYEKMQ come from the germline V gene (reference sequence).

This chain uses TRBV5-1 with TRBJ2-7; TCRdb designates TRBD1, a call that cannot be tested without DNA. The germline V gene has CDR1 SGHRS and CDR2 YFSETQ. The CDR3 is made up of 14 amino acids. CDR3 region: CASTDGILSYEQYF.

The chain couples TRBV20-1 to TRBJ2-7; TCRdb gives TRBD2 as the D gene, but with no DNA this cannot be confirmed. The CDR3 runs 12 residues. Per the germline V gene, CDR1 is DFQATT and CDR2 is SNEGSKA (reference sequence). CDR3 loop: CSGSSTAYEQYF.

V usage is TRBV28 and J usage is TRBJ1-5; TCRdb reports TRBD1, a call that lacks DNA to check it against. The CDR3 is 16 amino acids. The germline V gene encodes CDR1 MDHEN and CDR2 SYDVKM. Here the CDR3 reads CASSPQRDRANQPQHF.

This chain links TRBV20-1 with TRBJ2-3; as DNA is missing, the TRBD1 call by TCRdb cannot be tested. CDR1 and CDR2 from the germline V gene are DFQATT and SNEGSKA (reference sequence). The CDR3 totals 15 residues. The CDR3: CSAKVARTGGYTQYF.

V is TRBV5-1 and J is TRBJ2-5. The CDR3 is 15 residues long. CDR1 SGHRS and CDR2 YFSETQ come from the germline V gene. The CDR3 region is CASSSGLAGQETQYF.

The genes are TRBV6-2 or TRBV6-3 and TRBJ2-5; TCRdb reports TRBD2, a call that lacks DNA to check it against. CDR1 and CDR2 from the germline V gene are MNHEY and SVGEGT. The CDR3 contains 18 residues. CDR3 loop: CASSSRWASGTLQETQYF.

The J gene is TRBJ1-2, the V gene TRBV12-3 or TRBV12-4; the TCRdb D gene call, TRBD1, has no DNA to confirm it. This CDR3 contains 15 residues. CDR3 in amino acids: CASRLYSDRDYGYTF.